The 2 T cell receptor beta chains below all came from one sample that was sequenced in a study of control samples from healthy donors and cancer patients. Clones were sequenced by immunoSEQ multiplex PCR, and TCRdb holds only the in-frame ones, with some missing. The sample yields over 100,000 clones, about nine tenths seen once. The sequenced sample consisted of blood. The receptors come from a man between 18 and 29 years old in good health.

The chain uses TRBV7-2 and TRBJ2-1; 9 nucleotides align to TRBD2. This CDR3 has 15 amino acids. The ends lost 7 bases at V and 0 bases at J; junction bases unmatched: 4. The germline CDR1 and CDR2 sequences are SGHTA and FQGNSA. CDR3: CASTLAGDSYNEQFF. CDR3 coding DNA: TGTGCCAGCACACTAGCGGGCGACTCCTACAATGAGCAGTTCTTC.

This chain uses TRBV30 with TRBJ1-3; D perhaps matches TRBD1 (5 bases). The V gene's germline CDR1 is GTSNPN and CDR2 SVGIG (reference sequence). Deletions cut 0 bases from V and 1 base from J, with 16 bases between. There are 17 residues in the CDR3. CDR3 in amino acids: CAWSVGVGARSGNTIYF. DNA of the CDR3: TGTGCCTGGAGTGTGGGGGTAGGGGCGAGGTCTGGAAACACCATATATTTT. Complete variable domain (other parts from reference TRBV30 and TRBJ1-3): SQTIHQWPATLVQPVGSPLSLECTVEGTSNPNLYWYRQAAGRGLQLLFYSVGIGQISSEVPQNLSASRPQDRQFILSSKKLLLSDSGFYLCAWSVGVGARSGNTIYFGEGSWLTVV.